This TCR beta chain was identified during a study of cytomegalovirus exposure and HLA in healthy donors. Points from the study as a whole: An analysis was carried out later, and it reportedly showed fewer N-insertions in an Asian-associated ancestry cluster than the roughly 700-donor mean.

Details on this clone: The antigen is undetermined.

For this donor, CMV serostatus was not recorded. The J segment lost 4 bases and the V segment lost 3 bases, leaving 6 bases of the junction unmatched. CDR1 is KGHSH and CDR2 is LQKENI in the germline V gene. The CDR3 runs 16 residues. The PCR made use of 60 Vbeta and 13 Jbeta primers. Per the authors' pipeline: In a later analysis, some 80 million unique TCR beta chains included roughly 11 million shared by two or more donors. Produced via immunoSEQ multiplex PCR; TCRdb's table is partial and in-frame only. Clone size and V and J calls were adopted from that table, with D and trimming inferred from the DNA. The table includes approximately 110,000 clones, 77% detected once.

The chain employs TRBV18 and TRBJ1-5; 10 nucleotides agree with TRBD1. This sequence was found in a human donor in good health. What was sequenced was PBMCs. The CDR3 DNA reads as TGTGCCAGCTCACCGTCCCGGGACAGGGGAAATCAGCCCCAGCATTTT. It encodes CASSPSRDRGNQPQHF.